The T cell receptor beta chain described here comes from a study of early T cells in non-severe SARS-CoV-2 infection. V trimming: 2 bases; J trimming: 3 bases; junction bases outside the gene matches: 5. CDR1 MNHNY and CDR2 SVGAGI come from the germline V gene (reference sequence). The CDR3 has 16 residues. In the library, individual cDNA molecules carried attached unique molecular identifiers. TCRdb re-analysed the 5' RACE reads in MiXCR, keeping a single row per CDR3 protein. The table lists around 47,000 distinct CDR3 sequences, approximately 11% of them singletons. Sample: whole blood. This receptor was taken from an adult who was a healthcare worker with PCR-confirmed SARS-CoV-2 infection or an uninfected control (not recorded which). The chain recombines TRBV6-6 with TRBJ1-1; TRBD1 aligns across 11 bases. The chain's CDR3 is CASSYGGQGEDTEAFF. The CDR3, as DNA: TGTGCCAGCAGTTACGGGGGACAGGGGGAGGACACTGAAGCTTTCTTT.